The next 23 T cell receptor beta chains were all read from a single sample in a study of blood T cell repertoires in COVID-19. Data came from immunoSEQ multiplex PCR; TCRdb stores just in-frame clones and leaves some out. The sample comprises about 60,000 clones, around 89% of which are singletons, and 14% rests with the top ten. The material sequenced was peripheral blood. The source is a woman in her sixties with active COVID-19.

The chain joins TRBV2 to TRBJ1-6; D is ambiguous. CDR3 length: 15 residues. Germline V gives CDR1 SNHLY, CDR2 FYNNEI. V was trimmed by 3 bases and J by 4 bases, leaving 10 bases between them. The CDR3 region is CASSETDSYNSPLHF. The CDR3 coding sequence is TGTGCCAGCAGTGAGACGGACTCTTATAATTCACCCCTCCACTTT.

In regard to this clone: At one end, the junction sequence differs from germline, possibly due to a read error. This chain links TRBV6-1 with TRBJ1-1, with TRBD1 matching 11 bases. The CDR3 consists of 14 residues. Germline loops: CDR1 MNHNS, CDR2 SASEGT. CDR3 in amino acids: CASREGQGAAEAFF. The CDR3 nucleotides read TGTGCCAGCAGGGAAGGACAGGGGGCGGCTGAAGCTTTCTTT.

The chain combines TRBV27 with TRBJ2-2; TRBD2 matches at 7 bases. V lost 4 bases to trimming and J lost 1 base; unmatched junction nucleotides: 0. Germline assignment: CDR1 MNHEY and CDR2 SMNVEV (reference sequence). The CDR3 spans 14 residues. The CDR3, as DNA: TGTGCCAGCAGTTGGGGGGGGAACACCGGGGAGCTGTTTTTT. Its translation is CASSWGGNTGELFF.

V and J are TRBV6-1 and TRBJ2-2; D call uncertain. CDR3 length equals 13 residues. V lost 1 base to trimming and J lost 4 bases, with 4 bases between them. Germline V CDR1 and CDR2: MNHNS, SASEGT. The CDR3 DNA sequence: TGTGCCAGCAGTGAAGTCGGCACCGGGGAGCTGTTTTTT. Its translation is CASSEVGTGELFF.

The V and J genes are TRBV4-3 and TRBJ1-3; D ambiguous. Looked up from germline, CDR1 is LGHNA and CDR2 is YSLEER. This CDR3 comprises 16 residues. V lost 2 bases to trimming and J lost 0 bases, with 11 bases between them. The CDR3 loop reads CASSQQRLISGNTIYF. The CDR3 DNA sequence: TGCGCCAGCAGCCAACAGAGACTGATCTCTGGAAACACCATATATTTT.

The chain is built from TRBV13 and TRBJ2-5, with TRBD2 as a possible D gene (5 bases). Trimming removed 5 bases at V and 2 bases at J, with 9 bases between. The CDR3 runs to 13 residues. Germline V gives CDR1 PRHDT, CDR2 FYEKMQ (reference sequence). As DNA, the CDR3 is TGTGCCAGCAGCCCTCCGGGGCAAGAGACCCAGTACTTC. As protein: CASSPPGQETQYF.

The chain links TRBV6-5 to TRBJ1-3; a weak D match, TRBD1 (6 bases). Germline assignment: CDR1 MNHEY and CDR2 SVGAGI. Trimming cost V 6 bases and J 3 bases, with 15 bases left between them. The CDR3 covers 15 residues. DNA of the CDR3: TGTGCCAGCAGCACATTACAGGGAAGTGGAAACACCATATATTTT. This translates into CASSTLQGSGNTIYF.

The gene calls are TRBV18 and TRBJ1-1; a possible D gene is TRBD1 (5 bases). Trimming shortened V by 4 bases and J by 0 bases, and 9 bases separated the two germline ends. This CDR3 is 14 amino acids long. Germline V gene data show CDR1 as KGHSH and CDR2 as LQKENI. The DNA of the CDR3 is TGTGCCAGCTCACAACAGGCTCTGAACACTGAAGCTTTCTTT. Translation: CASSQQALNTEAFF.

The chain's CDR3 is CASSQGRTGLNEKLFF. The CDR3 DNA is TGCGCCAGCAGCCAAGGAAGGACAGGGCTAAATGAAAAACTGTTTTTT. The chain links TRBV4-1 to TRBJ1-4; 8 bases match TRBD1. CDR1 and CDR2 from the germline V gene are MGHRA and YSYEKL. J was trimmed by 5 bases and V by 1 base; bases with no gene match: 6. CDR3 length: 16 amino acids.

J is TRBJ1-1 and V is TRBV6-5, with 7 bases identical to TRBD1. Trimming at V came to 4 bases and at J to 4 bases, leaving 9 bases not matched to a gene. The CDR3 loop spans 15 amino acids. CDR1 and CDR2 (germline): MNHEY, SVGAGI. In DNA, the CDR3 is TGTGCCAGCAGTTTCACGACAGGGCGGTCCACTGAAGCTTTCTTT. Protein product: CASSFTTGRSTEAFF.

The chain joins TRBV18 to TRBJ2-7; D call uncertain. The germline V gene has CDR1 KGHSH and CDR2 LQKENI. V shed 1 base and J shed 1 base, with 14 bases lying between them. CDR3 size: 16 residues. The CDR3 nucleotides are TGTGCCAGCTCACCACAACCAAGTTTAGAGTCCTACGAGCAGTACTTC. Amino acid sequence: CASSPQPSLESYEQYF.

This chain joins TRBV7-2 and TRBJ1-2; D is unresolved. From germline, CDR1 is SGHTA and CDR2 FQGNSA. The CDR3 runs to 16 residues. Trimming took 1 base from V and 2 from J, leaving 14 bases between them. The CDR3 spells CASSLGVGRGNYGYTF. CDR3 bases: TGTGCCAGCAGCTTAGGTGTGGGGAGAGGGAACTATGGCTACACCTTC.

The CDR3 nucleotides are TGTGCCAGTGGGGACAGCACATTTTATGGCTACACCTTC. It codes for CASGDSTFYGYTF. This chain joins TRBV28 and TRBJ1-2, with TRBD1 matching over 7 bases. Looked up from germline, CDR1 is MDHEN and CDR2 is SYDVKM. Trimming took 9 bases from V and 5 from J; bases not matched to a gene: 9. The CDR3 is made up of 13 amino acids.

The V and J genes are TRBV19 and TRBJ2-7; TRBD2 agrees at 9 bases. The V gene's germline CDR1 is LNHDA and CDR2 SQIVND (reference sequence). Trimming cost V 3 bases and J 0 bases; bases outside gene matches: 3. The CDR3 runs 15 residues. The CDR3 spells CASSMSSGISYEQYF. CDR3 nucleotides: TGTGCCAGTAGTATGTCTAGCGGGATCTCCTACGAGCAGTACTTC.

The chain recombines TRBV30 with TRBJ1-5; perhaps TRBD1 as D (5 bases). This CDR3 contains 13 residues. Germline lookup yields CDR1 GTSNPN and CDR2 SVGIG (reference sequence). Trimming stripped 0 bases from V and 5 bases from J, with 8 bases between. The CDR3 is CAWSVGGDQPQHF. CDR3 bases: TGTGCCTGGAGTGTAGGAGGGGATCAGCCCCAGCATTTT.

V is TRBV2 and J is TRBJ2-3, with TRBD2 identical over 10 bases. This CDR3 is 15 amino acids long. The germline CDR1 and CDR2 sequences are SNHLY and FYNNEI. V trimming: 6 bases; J trimming: 1 base; junction bases outside the gene matches: 4. The CDR3 coding sequence is TGTGCCAGCAGGCCTAGCGGGGGCCGCACAGATACGCAGTATTTT. The encoded protein is CASRPSGGRTDTQYF.

The gene calls are TRBV20-1 and TRBJ2-3; D gene unclear. The germline gives CDR1 DFQATT, CDR2 SNEGSKA (reference sequence). The CDR3 is made up of 15 amino acids. V lost 3 bases and J 2 bases, leaving 15 bases between the germline ends. The CDR3 is CSASRDFSNTDTQYF. The CDR3 nucleotides are TGCAGTGCTAGTCGTGACTTCTCAAACACAGATACGCAGTATTTT.

The genes are TRBV7-9 and TRBJ1-4; 7 nucleotides agree with TRBD1. Germline trimming cut 7 bases from V and 15 bases from J; bases unmatched to any gene: 11. The CDR3 is made up of 12 amino acids. Germline V CDR1 and CDR2: SEHNR, FQNEAQ (reference sequence). As DNA, the CDR3 is TGTGCCAGCACCGTGAACCCGGACAGGTTGTTTTTT. Its protein is CASTVNPDRLFF.

This clone was seen a single time. J is TRBJ2-1 and V is TRBV10-3, with TRBD1 matching 10 bases. The CDR3 loop spans 16 amino acids. CDR1 is ENHRY and CDR2 is SYGVKD in the germline V gene. Trimming took 1 base from V and 6 from J; bases not matched to a gene: 6. CDR3 protein: CAISEYGTGDLNEQFF. CDR3 in DNA: TGTGCCATCAGTGAGTATGGGACAGGGGATCTCAATGAGCAGTTCTTC.

The V call is TRBV5-4, the J call TRBJ1-3, with 7 bases identical to TRBD1. Trimming cost V 4 bases and J 0 bases; bases outside gene matches: 4. Germline CDR1 reads SGHNT; CDR2 reads YYREEE (reference sequence). CDR3 length: 15 amino acids. The chain's CDR3 is CASSQGTVSGNTIYF. The CDR3 nucleotides are TGTGCCAGCAGCCAAGGGACAGTCTCTGGAAACACCATATATTTT.

The genes are TRBV4-2 and TRBJ1-4, with D unclear. The germline gives CDR1 LGHNA, CDR2 YNFKEQ. The CDR3 spans 15 residues. Trimming removed 5 bases at V and 0 bases at J, with 10 bases between. Here the CDR3 reads CASSNNQATNEKLFF. The DNA of the CDR3 is TGTGCCAGCAGCAACAATCAGGCAACTAATGAAAAACTGTTTTTT.

This clone was observed a handful of times. This CDR3 is CASSELAGDGYTF. The CDR3 DNA is TGCGCCAGCAGTGAGTTGGCAGGGGATGGCTACACCTTC. The chain joins TRBV10-1 to TRBJ1-2, with D maybe TRBD1 (6 bases). CDR1 is WNHNN and CDR2 is SYGVQD in the germline V gene (reference sequence). V shed 1 base and J shed 6 bases, with 9 bases lying between them. This CDR3 comprises 13 residues.

The rearrangement links TRBV4-2 to TRBJ2-2; D unclear. This CDR3 comprises 14 residues. CDR1 LGHNA and CDR2 YNFKEQ come from the germline V gene. V was trimmed by 4 bases and J by 1 base, leaving 7 bases between them. This chain's CDR3 is CASSPGQNTGELFF. The CDR3, as DNA: TGTGCCAGCAGCCCGGGTCAGAACACCGGGGAGCTGTTTTTT.